These 28 T cell receptor beta chains originate from one sample sequenced in a study of cytomegalovirus exposure and HLA in healthy donors. Use of 60 Vbeta and 13 Jbeta primers characterized the PCR. Using immunoSEQ multiplex PCR, the repertoire was profiled, and TCRdb retains in-frame clones only, with some absent. Among 150,000 to 200,000 clones listed, around 80% were seen once. Source material: PBMCs. All receptors derive from a woman aged 50 to 65 in good health and CMV-seropositive.

CDR3 bases: TGTGCCAGCAGTTTGAACGGCGGGGGAAACACCATATATTTT. Translating it yields CASSLNGGGNTIYF. The rearrangement joins TRBV6-5 to TRBJ1-3, with no clear D. Germline loops: CDR1 MNHEY, CDR2 SVGAGI. V lost 4 bases, J lost 4 bases, and 11 bases lay in between. The CDR3 runs 14 residues.

The gene calls are TRBV12-5 and TRBJ2-7; 7 bases line up with TRBD1. The CDR3 extends over 12 amino acids. Trimming removed 6 bases from V and 4 bases from J; junction bases left unmatched: 3. Looked up from germline, CDR1 is LGHNT and CDR2 is FRNRAP. The CDR3 DNA reads TGTGCTAGTGGGGGACAGATTTACGAGCAGTACTTC. It yields the protein CASGGQIYEQYF.

V usage is TRBV6-1 and J usage is TRBJ1-2, with D possibly TRBD1 on 5 matching bases. V was cut by 1 base and J by 2 bases, with 11 bases left in between. Germline V CDR1 and CDR2: MNHNS, SASEGT. This CDR3 spans 15 amino acids. The CDR3 loop is CASSEGGDLNYGYTF. The CDR3 DNA follows: TGTGCCAGCAGTGAAGGGGGGGACCTCAACTATGGCTACACCTTC.

This chain connects TRBV7-6 to TRBJ1-1; 12 bases map to TRBD1. Per the germline V gene, CDR1 is SGHVS and CDR2 is FNYEAQ. This CDR3 is 18 amino acids long. The trim removed 1 base at V and 4 bases at J, leaving 10 bases unmatched. Written as DNA, the CDR3 is TGTGCCAGCAGCTTAGGCTTATTCCCGGGACAGGGGGCCACTGAAGCTTTCTTT. Translating it yields CASSLGLFPGQGATEAFF.

J is TRBJ2-7 and V is TRBV5-4; 8 bases line up with TRBD2. This CDR3 has 15 amino acids. V shed 6 bases, J shed 5 bases, and the junction held 13 bases outside the gene matches. Germline CDR1 is SGHNT and CDR2 is YYREEE (reference sequence). This CDR3 is CASTLGGGGRNEQYF. In DNA, the CDR3 is TGTGCCAGCACCCTGGGGGGCGGGGGGCGCAACGAGCAGTACTTC.

The chain links TRBV7-6 to TRBJ2-2; TRBD2 matches 8 bases. The CDR3 sequence is 13 residues long. Germline CDR1 reads SGHVS; CDR2 reads FNYEAQ. J was trimmed by 7 bases and V by 5 bases; bases with no gene match: 3. In nucleotides, the CDR3 is TGTGCCAGCAGCCTGCGGGGGGTCGGGGAGCTGTTTTTT. Its protein product is CASSLRGVGELFF.

The chain links TRBV4-1 to TRBJ1-5; 9 positions match TRBD1. The trim removed 1 base at V and 4 bases at J, leaving 2 bases unmatched. This CDR3 has 15 amino acids. The V gene's germline CDR1 is MGHRA and CDR2 YSYEKL. As DNA, the CDR3 is TGCGCCAGCAGCCAAGGAGACAGGGGGAATCAGCCCCAGCATTTT. Amino acid sequence: CASSQGDRGNQPQHF.

The gene calls are TRBV12-5 and TRBJ2-7; 8 bases are shared with TRBD1. J was trimmed by 7 bases and V by 7 bases; bases with no gene match: 12. Germline CDR1 and CDR2: LGHNT and FRNRAP. CDR3 size: 14 residues. CDR3 sequence reads: CASADRGITGEQYF. As DNA, the CDR3 is TGTGCTAGTGCCGACAGGGGAATAACGGGGGAGCAGTACTTC.

CDR3 nucleotides: TGTGCCATCAATGGCGGGGGGGCTTACAATGAGCAGTTCTTC. This translates into CAINGGGAYNEQFF. The chain uses TRBV10-3 and TRBJ2-1; 9 positions match TRBD2. This CDR3 is built from 14 residues. CDR1 is ENHRY and CDR2 is SYGVKD in the germline V gene. The ends lost 7 bases at V and 4 bases at J; junction bases unmatched: 5.

The chain carries TRBV4-2 and TRBJ2-5; D is uncertain. The J call may be mistaken, given a closer DNA end match to TRBJ2-7. Germline V gene lookup returns CDR1 LGHNA and CDR2 YNFKEQ. The CDR3 is made up of 13 amino acids. CDR3 nucleotides: TGTGCCAGCAGCCAAGAGTTAATCTACGAGCAGTACTTC. Protein sequence: CASSQELIYEQYF.

This clone was picked up a small number of times. V and J are TRBV7-2 and TRBJ1-1; D is uncertain. The ends were cut back, 6 bases at V and 2 bases at J, with 7 bases in the middle. The CDR3 is 12 residues long. Germline CDR1 is SGHTA and CDR2 is FQGNSA. This CDR3 reads CASSGGNTEAFF. CDR3 coding DNA: TGTGCCAGCAGTGGAGGAAACACTGAAGCTTTCTTT.

V and J are TRBV11-2 and TRBJ2-1, with a weak D call TRBD1 (5 bases). The CDR3 has 15 amino acids. CDR1 and CDR2 from the germline V gene are SGHAT and FQNNGV. Trimming pared 5 bases from V and 8 bases from J, leaving 19 bases between. The CDR3 DNA sequence: TGTGCCAGCAGCCCCGGACACCTAATCGCAGATGAGCAGTTCTTC. Its translation is CASSPGHLIADEQFF.

This clone was recorded once. V is TRBV15 and J is TRBJ2-7; TRBD1 aligns across 8 bases. Trimming removed 0 bases from V and 1 base from J; junction bases left unmatched: 5. The CDR3 loop spans 16 amino acids. Germline-derived CDR1 and CDR2 are LNHNV and YYDKDF (reference sequence). CDR3: CATSRDPGTGSYEQYF. For the CDR3, the DNA is TGTGCCACCAGCAGAGATCCCGGGACAGGATCCTACGAGCAGTACTTC.

The chain has TRBV4-1 and TRBJ1-1, with D possibly being TRBD1 (6 bases). V dropped 3 bases and J dropped 1 base, with 12 bases sitting between them. From germline, CDR1 is MGHRA and CDR2 YSYEKL. The CDR3 is 15 residues long. CDR3: CASSHVIRGNTEAFF. The CDR3 DNA follows: TGCGCCAGCAGCCATGTTATCAGGGGGAACACTGAAGCTTTCTTT.

The chain carries TRBV4-2 and TRBJ1-6; D perhaps matches TRBD1 (5 bases). Trimming cost V 0 bases and J 7 bases, with 16 bases left between them. This CDR3 region has 17 residues. CDR1 is LGHNA and CDR2 is YNFKEQ in the germline V gene. The CDR3 DNA reads as TGTGCCAGCAGCCAAGATCCCTGGGGAAACAGGAATTCACCCCTCCACTTT. It codes for CASSQDPWGNRNSPLHF.

The chain links TRBV9 to TRBJ2-5; 13 bases fit TRBD2. The CDR3 is 16 amino acids. In germline, CDR1 is SGDLS, CDR2 YYNGEE. Losses at the gene ends were 0 bases for V and 5 bases for J; bases not matched to a gene: 4. CDR3 region: CASSVATSGGAETQYF. The CDR3 nucleotides are TGTGCCAGCAGCGTAGCTACTAGCGGGGGGGCGGAGACCCAGTACTTC.

The chain couples TRBV5-1 to TRBJ2-7, with a possible D match to TRBD1 (5 bases). The V gene lost 0 bases and the J gene lost 2 bases, with 9 bases spanning the gap. This CDR3 is 14 amino acids long. Per germline, CDR1 SGHRS and CDR2 YFSETQ. CDR3 sequence: CASSLEQAPYEQYF. In nucleotides, the CDR3 is TGCGCCAGCAGCTTGGAACAGGCGCCCTACGAGCAGTACTTC.

The CDR3 sequence: CASSLAGVYNEQFF. CDR3 sequence (DNA): TGTGCCAGTAGTCTAGCGGGGGTGTACAATGAGCAGTTCTTC. The chain recombines TRBV19 with TRBJ2-1, with 10 bases fitting TRBD2. CDR3 length equals 14 residues. V shed 5 bases, J shed 4 bases, and the junction held 2 bases outside the gene matches. Germline V gives CDR1 LNHDA, CDR2 SQIVND (reference sequence).

This clone showed up just once. This chain connects TRBV19 to TRBJ1-3; TRBD1 matches 8 bases. The CDR3 consists of 17 residues. Germline V gene sequence: CDR1 LNHDA, CDR2 SQIVND (reference sequence). The V gene end was trimmed by 4 bases and the J gene end by 0 bases; junction bases not matched to a gene: 8. This CDR3 is CASSSRTGPSSGNTIYF. In nucleotides, the CDR3 is TGTGCCAGTAGTAGCAGGACAGGGCCTAGCTCTGGAAACACCATATATTTT.

The sample holds a few counts of this clone. The V and J genes are TRBV2 and TRBJ1-1; the D gene is possibly TRBD1 (6 bases). CDR3 length equals 14 residues. The V end lost 1 base, the J end lost 6 bases, and 12 bases lay between the germline ends. Germline CDR1 SNHLY, CDR2 FYNNEI. The CDR3 here is CASSEGGGRAEAFF. CDR3 nucleotides: TGTGCCAGCAGTGAAGGAGGGGGTCGGGCTGAAGCTTTCTTT.

V and J are TRBV18 and TRBJ1-3, with TRBD1 identical over 7 bases. V gave up 4 bases and J gave up 0 bases; unmatched junction bases: 6. Germline CDR1 KGHSH, CDR2 LQKENI. This CDR3 region has 16 residues. The CDR3 region has the DNA TGTGCCAGCTCACTACAGACAGGGATCTCTGGAAACACCATATATTTT. The encoded protein is CASSLQTGISGNTIYF. The full variable domain, completed using reference TRBV18 and TRBJ1-3, is NAGVMQNPRHLVRRRGQEARLRCSPMKGHSHVYWYRQLPEEGLKFMVYLQKENIIDESGMPKERFSAEFPKEGPSILRIQQVVRGDSAAYFCASSLQTGISGNTIYFGEGSWLTVV.

The V and J genes are TRBV2 and TRBJ2-3; 8 nucleotides line up with TRBD2. The ends lost 9 bases at V and 4 bases at J; junction bases unmatched: 12. Germline V lookup: CDR1 SNHLY, CDR2 FYNNEI. The CDR3 runs to 15 residues. CDR3 amino acids: CARRTPGGPADTQYF. In DNA form, the CDR3 reads TGTGCCAGACGAACCCCGGGGGGGCCTGCAGATACGCAGTATTTT.

The chain combines TRBV10-3 with TRBJ1-2; no clear D. The CDR3 sequence is 13 residues long. The germline V gene has CDR1 ENHRY and CDR2 SYGVKD. The germline V and J ends were trimmed by 0 bases and 6 bases, with 8 bases remaining between them. CDR3 DNA: TGTGCCATCAGTGAGTCGGGGAGGGATGGCTACACCTTC. Residues: CAISESGRDGYTF.

V gene TRBV6-4 combines with J gene TRBJ2-7; 10 bases are shared with TRBD1. V lost 2 bases, J lost 0 bases, and 1 base stayed unmatched. This CDR3 has 15 residues. Germline V lookup: CDR1 MRHNA, CDR2 SNTAGT. CDR3 residues: CASSDRDRGSYEQYF. CDR3 bases: TGTGCCAGCAGTGACCGGGACAGGGGCTCCTACGAGCAGTACTTC.

The table lists this clone with a count of one. This chain links TRBV5-1 with TRBJ1-2; 9 bases fit TRBD1. Germline values: CDR1 SGHRS, CDR2 YFSETQ. The trim removed 4 bases at V and 4 bases at J, leaving 11 bases unmatched. The CDR3 extends over 16 amino acids. CDR3 DNA sequence: TGCGCCAGCAGCCCCATGGGGACAGGGTTACCCTATGGCTACACCTTC. It encodes CASSPMGTGLPYGYTF.

The sample holds a few counts of this clone. The junction and the germline gene differ at one end; a read error may be behind it. V gene TRBV10-1 combines with J gene TRBJ2-5; 10 bases are shared with TRBD1. Germline lookup yields CDR1 WNHNN and CDR2 SYGVQD (reference sequence). There are 13 residues in the CDR3. DNA of the CDR3: TGCGCCAGCAGTCAAACGGGACAGGGGCCACAGCACTTC. Residues: CASSQTGQGPQHF.

This CDR3 is CASSVGMRDRVNYGYTF. CDR3 coding DNA: TGTGCCAGCAGCGTAGGGATGAGGGACAGGGTAAACTATGGCTACACCTTC. V and J are TRBV9 and TRBJ1-2, with TRBD1 matching over 9 bases. Germline V lookup: CDR1 SGDLS, CDR2 YYNGEE. V trimming: 0 bases; J trimming: 2 bases; junction bases outside the gene matches: 8. The CDR3 runs 17 residues.

The genes are TRBV4-1 and TRBJ1-2; D is undetermined. Germline lookup yields CDR1 MGHRA and CDR2 YSYEKL. This CDR3 is 14 amino acids long. V lost 4 bases and J 3 bases, leaving 12 bases between the germline ends. In DNA form, the CDR3 reads TGCGCCAGCAGCCGGACCGGGCGGGACTATGGCTACACCTTC. Its protein product is CASSRTGRDYGYTF.